This TCR beta chain was retrieved from a study of shared clonotypes between healthy human individuals. Study information: Every donor yielded three CD4 naive, three CD4 memory, two CD8 naive and one CD8 memory plate.

Study-level points and caveats: Relative to memory subsets, naive subsets generally showed larger estimated richness.

Germline values: CDR1 MNHEY, CDR2 SMNVEV (reference sequence). V was shortened by 3 bases and J by 4 bases, with 13 bases between the two germline ends. There are 14 residues in the CDR3. CD45RO-negative CD8 cells positively selected for CCR7 made up the naive population, which excluded terminally differentiated effector memory CD45RA+ cells. The DNA input per sorted-subset replicate PCR was roughly 180 ng, corresponding to some 30,000 T cell genomes. Clones were sequenced by immunoSEQ multiplex PCR, and TCRdb holds only the in-frame ones, with some missing. The sample holds some 2.1 million clones, about 94% seen once. About this clone: What it binds is not known.

The source is a man aged 18 to 30 in good health. The specimen sequenced was naive CD8+ T cells sorted from blood. This chain joins TRBV27 and TRBJ2-7, with D perhaps matching TRBD2 (7 bases). This CDR3 reads CASSLRGGRYEQYF. In DNA, the CDR3 is TGTGCCAGCAGTTTGAGGGGGGGAAGGTACGAGCAGTACTTC.